This TCR beta chain was identified during a study of technical replicates of blood from a handful of donors. Germline values: CDR1 SGHTA, CDR2 FQGTGA. The V end lost 4 bases, the J end lost 5 bases, and 15 bases lay between the germline ends. This CDR3 spans 16 amino acids. Profiled with immunoSEQ multiplex PCR; TCRdb holds only in-frame clones, not every one. The sample lists roughly 60,000 clones, about 88% occurring once. What was sequenced was PBMCs. The chain employs TRBV7-3 and TRBJ1-6; a weak D match, TRBD1 (5 bases). The clonotype comes from a human donor in good health. Some clones in this sample may be carry-over from other donors' samples. CDR3 coding DNA: TGTGCCAGCAGCTCCAGGCCGCAGGGTAATAATTCACCCCTCCACTTT. Translation gives CASSSRPQGNNSPLHF.